This is a list of T cell receptor beta chains from one sample in a study of CD8 T cells in ankylosing spondylitis. MiXCR, run by TCRdb on the 5' RACE reads, gives a single entry per CDR3 protein. This sample has about 90,000 distinct CDR3 sequences, with around 8.3% found just once. The sequencing input was blood, either unsorted or a sorted T cell fraction (not recorded which). The receptors here all came from a male donor with ankylosing spondylitis. The CDR3 runs from the conserved cysteine through the conserved F or W. The D gene is left open where the match is weak. Clone size is shown for a subset of rows, as once, few, many or a class of expanded clone.

abundance | d_gene | j_gene | v_gene | CDR3nt | CDR3aa
many | TRBD2 | TRBJ2-2 | TRBV12-3/TRBV12-4 | TGTGCCAGTTTGGGGGGGACCGGGGAGCTGTTTTTT | CASLGGTGELFF
many | TRBD2 | TRBJ2-7 | TRBV12-3/TRBV12-4 | TGTGCCAGCAGTTCCTCTAGCGGGACTACCTACGAGCAGTACTTC | CASSSSSGTTYEQYF
many | NA | TRBJ2-2 | TRBV7-8 | TGTGCCAGCAGCCAGGGGACACCCGGGGAGCTGTTTTTT | CASSQGTPGELFF
few | NA | TRBJ2-3 | TRBV13 | TGTGCCAGCAGCTCCCGCGCGGGAACCACAGATACGCAGTATTTT | CASSSRAGTTDTQYF
NA | NA | TRBJ1-1 | TRBV27 | TGTGCCAGCAGTTTAGGAGTTCTGAACACTGAAGCTTTCTTT | CASSLGVLNTEAFF
NA | TRBD2 | TRBJ2-2 | TRBV6-4 | TGTGCCAGCAGTGTAACAGGGACTAGCGACACCGGGGAGCTGTTTTTT | CASSVTGTSDTGELFF
NA | NA | TRBJ2-1 | TRBV19 | TGTGCCAGTACCAGGATAAGCGGAACCTACAATGAGCAGTTCTTC | CASTRISGTYNEQFF
few | NA | TRBJ1-3 | TRBV12-3/TRBV12-4 | TGTGCCAGCAGTTTCCCGATTGGGAGGGGGGCTGGAGGAAACACCATATATTTT | CASSFPIGRGAGGNTIYF
NA | NA | TRBJ2-1 | TRBV7-8 | TGTGCCAGCAGCTTAATTCGAAGCGCGCCGCGGGGAGAGCAGTTCTTC | CASSLIRSAPRGEQFF
once | NA | TRBJ1-2 | TRBV7-9 | TGTGCCAGCAGCTTAAGGGGCGATGGCTACACCTTC | CASSLRGDGYTF
few | TRBD1 | TRBJ1-4 | TRBV15 | TGTGCCACCAGCAGGACAGGGACGGGTGAAAAACTGTTTTTT | CATSRTGTGEKLFF
few | NA | TRBJ2-2 | TRBV6-1 | TGTGCCAGCACCGAGGAGGAAGCAGCCCCCGGGGAGCTGTTTTTT | CASTEEEAAPGELFF
NA | NA | TRBJ2-1 | TRBV27 | TGTGCCAGCAATTTGTTGATGGCCGGGAATGAGCAGTTCTTC | CASNLLMAGNEQFF
few | NA | TRBJ1-6 | TRBV11-2 | TGTGCCAGCAGATTGGACGGTAGCTCCTATAATTCACCCCTCCACTTT | CASRLDGSSYNSPLHF
NA | TRBD2 | TRBJ2-7 | TRBV7-8 | TGTGCCAGCAGCCTGGGACTAGCGGGAAATGTCTACGAGCAGTACTTC | CASSLGLAGNVYEQYF
many | NA | TRBJ2-7 | TRBV20-1 | TGCAGTGCTCCACGGGGGTCCTACGAGCAGTACTTC | CSAPRGSYEQYF
many | NA | TRBJ2-1 | TRBV3-1 | TGTGCCAGCAGCCAAGATAACCCGGGCGTCGAGCAGTTCTTC | CASSQDNPGVEQFF
many | TRBD1 | TRBJ2-1 | TRBV4-1 | TGCGCCAGCACACGGGACAGGGGAGATAATGAGCAGTTCTTC | CASTRDRGDNEQFF
many | NA | TRBJ1-6 | TRBV20-1 | TGCAGTGCTAGAGAGGCTAGGGTTATGGTTGGGTCACCCCTCCACTTT | CSAREARVMVGSPLHF
few | TRBD2 | TRBJ2-7 | TRBV30 | TGTGCCTGGAGTGTATGGGGAGCTAGCGGGACCTACGAGCAGTACTTC | CAWSVWGASGTYEQYF
NA | NA | TRBJ1-5 | TRBV7-9 | TGTGCCAGCAGCTTACATCTTAGCAATCAGCCCCAGCATTTT | CASSLHLSNQPQHF
NA | NA | TRBJ2-5 | TRBV6-6 | TGTGCCAGCAGCCTCAGAGGGGCGGAGACCCAGTACTTC | CASSLRGAETQYF
few | NA | TRBJ1-1 | TRBV7-8 | TGTGCCAGCAGCTTGACGAACACTGAAGCTTTCTTT | CASSLTNTEAFF
NA | NA | TRBJ2-3 | TRBV4-2 | TGTGCCAGCAGCCAAGATCACCACAAAGATACGCAGTATTTT | CASSQDHHKDTQYF
many | NA | TRBJ2-5 | TRBV3-1 | TGTGCCAGCAGCCAAGATACAGCAGAGAGACAGTACTTC | CASSQDTAERQYF
NA | TRBD2 | TRBJ2-1 | TRBV14 | TGTGCCAGCAGCCAAGATGGGACTAGCACCTCCGGTGAGCAGTTCTTC | CASSQDGTSTSGEQFF
many | NA | TRBJ2-1 | TRBV12-5 | TGTGCTAGTGGTTTGATCCCCCGTCTGGATGAGCAGTTCTTC | CASGLIPRLDEQFF
NA | NA | TRBJ2-1 | TRBV24-1 | TGTGCCACCAGTGAGTGGGAAAATGAGCAGTTCTTC | CATSEWENEQFF
NA | NA | TRBJ2-1 | TRBV9 | TGTGCCAGCAGGAGGGTATCCTACAATGAGCAGTTCTTC | CASRRVSYNEQFF
many | NA | TRBJ2-1 | TRBV5-1 | TGCGCCAGCAGCGCGGACAGTCCATATGAGCAGTTCTTC | CASSADSPYEQFF
NA | NA | TRBJ2-6 | TRBV4-2 | TGTGCCAGCCTGGACCTTTCTGGGGCCAACGTCCTGACTTTC | CASLDLSGANVLTF
few | TRBD1 | TRBJ1-5 | TRBV12-3/TRBV12-4 | TGTGCCAGCAGCCCTGGACAGGCGATTCAGCCCCAGCATTTT | CASSPGQAIQPQHF
NA | TRBD2 | TRBJ2-7 | TRBV27 | TGTGCCAGCAGTTTATCAGGACTAGCAGTTATCGAGCAGTACTTC | CASSLSGLAVIEQYF
NA | TRBD2 | TRBJ2-5 | TRBV2 | TGTGCCAGCAGTGAACCTGGACTAGCGGGAATGGTTGAGGAGACCCAGTACTTC | CASSEPGLAGMVEETQYF
few | NA | TRBJ1-5 | TRBV27 | TGTGCCAGCAGTTTATCCTCAGGGAGCAATCAGCCCCAGCATTTT | CASSLSSGSNQPQHF
many | NA | TRBJ1-4 | TRBV27 | TGTGCCAGCAGTTCGACAGAAATAAATGAAAAACTGTTTTTT | CASSSTEINEKLFF
NA | NA | TRBJ1-1 | TRBV13 | TGTGCCAGCAGCTCGGGGACTTTTCCCGAAGCTTTCTTT | CASSSGTFPEAFF
NA | TRBD2 | TRBJ2-2 | TRBV7-9 | TGTGCCAGCAGCCCTCTTAGCGGGAGGGTCTTGACCGGGGAGCTGTTTTTT | CASSPLSGRVLTGELFF
NA | NA | TRBJ2-6 | TRBV27 | TGTGCCAGCAGTTTTGGGTCTGGGGCCAACGTCCTGACTTTC | CASSFGSGANVLTF
NA | NA | TRBJ2-1 | TRBV15 | TGTGCCACCAGCAGAGATGGGGGCAGGGGCCTACACAATGAGCAGTTCTTC | CATSRDGGRGLHNEQFF
few | TRBD1 | TRBJ2-7 | TRBV27 | TGTGCCAGCAGTCGGACAGGGGTAGGGTACGAGCAGTACTTC | CASSRTGVGYEQYF
NA | TRBD2 | TRBJ2-1 | TRBV2 | TGTGCTCAACTTTCCGGGACTAGCGGCAATGAGCAGTTCTTC | CAQLSGTSGNEQFF
few | TRBD1 | TRBJ1-2 | TRBV28 | TGTGCCAGCAGTTTTCGGACAGGAAGCTATGGCTACACCTTC | CASSFRTGSYGYTF
NA | TRBD2 | TRBJ2-1 | TRBV24-1 | TGTGCCACCCGGGGAGGGAATGAGCAGTTCTTC | CATRGGNEQFF
many | TRBD1 | TRBJ2-5 | TRBV3-1 | TGTGCCAGCAGACACCCGGGACAGCAAGAGACCCAGTACTTC | CASRHPGQQETQYF
NA | TRBD2 | TRBJ2-1 | TRBV5-1 | TGCGCCAGCAGCCAAAGCGGGGGGACAAACAATGAGCAGTTCTTC | CASSQSGGTNNEQFF
few | NA | TRBJ1-2 | TRBV30 | TGTGCCTGGAGGGGAGGAAAAGAACGGGAACATGGCTACACCTTC | CAWRGGKEREHGYTF
NA | NA | TRBJ2-4 | TRBV11-2 | TGTGCCAGCAGCTTCGAGGTCAAAAACATTCAGTACTTC | CASSFEVKNIQYF
few | TRBD1 | TRBJ1-3 | TRBV29-1 | TGCAGCGTTGAAGAATGGGGGGTGACAGGGGGAAACACCATATATTTT | CSVEEWGVTGGNTIYF
NA | NA | TRBJ2-5 | TRBV5-5 | TGTGCCAGCAGCTTGAATTTCGGCGGTTACCCTGCAGAGACCCAGTACTTC | CASSLNFGGYPAETQYF
few | TRBD1 | TRBJ1-6 | TRBV7-9 | TGTGCCAGCAGCTCAGACAGGGTCGGTTCACCCCTCCACTTT | CASSSDRVGSPLHF
many | TRBD1 | TRBJ2-1 | TRBV12-3/TRBV12-4 | TGTGCCAGCAGTTTTTCAGGGGGCAATGAGCAGTTCTTC | CASSFSGGNEQFF
NA | TRBD1 | TRBJ1-5 | TRBV11-2 | TGTGCCAGCAGCGCGGACAGGGGGCATCAGCCCCAGCATTTT | CASSADRGHQPQHF
few | NA | TRBJ2-1 | TRBV7-9 | TGTGCCAGCAGCTTAGAGCTAGGGGGATTTTACAATGAGCAGTTCTTC | CASSLELGGFYNEQFF